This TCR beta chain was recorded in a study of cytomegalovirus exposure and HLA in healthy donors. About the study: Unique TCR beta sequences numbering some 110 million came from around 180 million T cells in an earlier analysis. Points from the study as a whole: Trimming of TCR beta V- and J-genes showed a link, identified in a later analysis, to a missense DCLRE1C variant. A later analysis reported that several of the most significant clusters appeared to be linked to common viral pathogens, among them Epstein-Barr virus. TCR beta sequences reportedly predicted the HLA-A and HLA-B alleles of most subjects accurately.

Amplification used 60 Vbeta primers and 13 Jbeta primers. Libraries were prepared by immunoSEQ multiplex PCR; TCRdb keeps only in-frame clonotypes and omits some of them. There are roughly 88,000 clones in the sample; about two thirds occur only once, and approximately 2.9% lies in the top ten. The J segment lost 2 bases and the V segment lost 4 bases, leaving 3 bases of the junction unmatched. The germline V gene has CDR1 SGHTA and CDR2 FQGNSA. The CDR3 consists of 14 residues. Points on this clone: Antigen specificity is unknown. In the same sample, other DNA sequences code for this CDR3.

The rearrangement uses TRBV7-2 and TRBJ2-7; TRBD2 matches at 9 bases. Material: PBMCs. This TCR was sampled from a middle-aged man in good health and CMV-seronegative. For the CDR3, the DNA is TGTGCCAGCAGCTCGCGGGGGGGAACCTACGAGCAGTACTTC. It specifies CASSSRGGTYEQYF.